The source of this T cell receptor (beta chain) is a study of CD8 T cells in ankylosing spondylitis. The study, taken as a whole, reports: Matched ankylosing spondylitis synovial fluid reportedly showed significant enrichment of disease-linked clones. Blood of patients with ankylosing spondylitis appeared to be characterized by a TCR beta motif of 8 or 9 highly homologous variants. Peripheral blood samples showed relatively rare disease-linked clones, and these clones were CD8+. Past research had described some motif variants in reactive arthritis synovial fluid and blood.

Quantitative molecular-barcoded 5'-RACE generated the TCR beta libraries. TCRdb analysed the 5' RACE reads with MiXCR anew, one entry per CDR3 protein. Of 350,000 to 550,000 distinct CDR3 sequences in the sample, more than 25% were seen once. This clonotype was counted only a few times. What it recognizes is unknown. CDR3 size: 17 residues. Between the trimmed V and J ends, which lost 1 base and 1 base, there was a span of 14 bases. Germline lookup yields CDR1 SGHRS and CDR2 YFSETQ. The TCR sequence derives from a male donor with ankylosing spondylitis. The sample taken for sequencing was blood, either unsorted or a sorted T cell fraction (not recorded which). The chain links TRBV5-1 to TRBJ2-2, with D perhaps being TRBD1 or TRBD2 (6 bases each). CDR3 region: CASSLIAGQMNTGELFF. CDR3 sequence (DNA): TGCGCCAGCAGCTTGATCGCGGGACAAATGAACACCGGGGAGCTGTTTTTT.